This entry concerns a single T cell receptor beta chain. The antigen is unknown. This CDR3 region has 16 residues. CDR1 and CDR2 from the germline V gene are SGHRS and YFSETQ. V was cut by 0 bases and J by 4 bases, with 15 bases left in between. The table came from immunoSEQ multiplex PCR; TCRdb's copy has only in-frame clones and leaves some out. Of 65,000 to 85,000 clones listed, under 95% are singletons. Only cases whose brain tissue showed the highest T cell transcript signatures were sequenced. The source of the sample is a study of brain T cells in children with intractable seizures. Overall study results and limits: Clones missing pre-surgery may reflect undersampling of that blood sample.

The origin of this receptor is a boy younger than two with tuberous sclerosis and intractable seizures. Sample: peripheral blood, taken at surgery. This chain uses TRBV5-1 with TRBJ2-3; possible D gene TRBD2, 7 bases. CDR3 nucleotide sequence: TGCGCCAGCAGCTTGGAGGGAGGGGGGAGTTCAGATACGCAGTATTTT. Translation gives CASSLEGGGSSDTQYF.